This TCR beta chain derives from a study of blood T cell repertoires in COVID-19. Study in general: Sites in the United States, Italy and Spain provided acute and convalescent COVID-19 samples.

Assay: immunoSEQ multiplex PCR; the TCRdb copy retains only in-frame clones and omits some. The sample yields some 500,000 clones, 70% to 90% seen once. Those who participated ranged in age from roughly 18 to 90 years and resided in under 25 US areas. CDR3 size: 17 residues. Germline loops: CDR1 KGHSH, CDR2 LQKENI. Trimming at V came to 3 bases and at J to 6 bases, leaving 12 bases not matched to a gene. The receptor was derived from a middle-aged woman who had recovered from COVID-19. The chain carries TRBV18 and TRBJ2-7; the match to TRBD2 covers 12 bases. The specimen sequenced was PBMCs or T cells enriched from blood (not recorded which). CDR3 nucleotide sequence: TGTGCCAGCTCACCCCCCAATAAACTAGCGGGAGGATCCGAGCAGTACTTC. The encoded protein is CASSPPNKLAGGSEQYF.